This T cell receptor beta chain was identified during a study of T cell responses to AZD1222 COVID-19 vaccine. TCRdb's table, derived via immunoSEQ multiplex PCR, lists solely in-frame clones and lacks some. This repertoire shows fewer than 110,000 clones, roughly 90% found once; its top ten account for about 6.6%. The CDR3 is 15 residues long. V lost 5 bases and J 3 bases, leaving 14 bases between the germline ends. CDR1 and CDR2 (germline): WNHNN, SYGVQD (reference sequence). The sample here was peripheral blood, taken on day 0 of AZD1222 vaccination. The V and J genes are TRBV10-1 and TRBJ2-1; the D gene is possibly TRBD2 (5 bases). This sequence was found in an adult in good health. As DNA, the CDR3 is TGCGCCAGCAGTAGGACTGGACGGGGCTACAATGAGCAGTTCTTC. Its translation is CASSRTGRGYNEQFF.